This T cell receptor beta chain appears in the sequencing data of a study of T cells in Graves' hyperthyroidism and ophthalmopathy. Study-wide background: Initial diagnosis, before any treatment, was when peripheral blood was collected.

CDR3 length: 11 residues. Trimming stripped 5 bases from V and 9 bases from J, with 11 bases between. The germline V gene encodes CDR1 DFQATT and CDR2 SNEGSKA (reference sequence). What was amplified from RNA transcripts were TCR beta CDR3 regions. The HTBI primer set was used in a first-round RT-PCR of the TCR CDR3. TCRdb re-called the multiplex PCR reads with MiXCR, one entry per CDR3 protein. The table has about 290,000 distinct CDR3 sequences, approximately 19% seen once. This clonotype showed up just a few times. The antigen is undetermined. Each person with ophthalmopathy scored at least 3 on the Clinical Activity Score, reached NOSPECS grade 4 or higher, and had been ill under 3 months. Clinical symptoms, serum thyroxine, TRAb, thyroid ultrasound and orbital computed tomography informed diagnoses. Study conclusions and caveats: Blood also carried most thyroid clonotypes expanded above 0.001.

The rearrangement uses TRBV20-1 and TRBJ2-1, with unresolved D. The sample consisted of blood. The source of this sequence is a man aged 45-65 years with Graves' ophthalmopathy. CDR3 residues: CSAPQLGEQFF. For the CDR3, the DNA is TGCAGTGCTCCTCAGTTAGGTGAGCAGTTCTTC.